The present T cell receptor beta chain was sequenced within a study of shared clonotypes between healthy human individuals. Study findings and constraints: Donors were few, which limited the genetic and exposure-history diversity represented. Sampling used blood alone; tissue repertoires probably differ. Larger estimated richness was generally seen in naive subsets than in memory subsets.

Worth noting for this clone: Its target is not known. The same CDR3 is also encoded by other DNA sequences in this sample.

The naive CD8 fraction comprised CD45RO-negative cells positively selected for CCR7 and excluded terminally differentiated effector memory CD45RA+ cells. It was about 180 ng DNA, 28,000 or so T cell genomes, that sorted-subset replicate PCRs used. TCRdb's table, derived via immunoSEQ multiplex PCR, lists solely in-frame clones and lacks some. The sample records about 1,800,000 clones, around 96% being singletons. The material sequenced was naive CD8+ T cells sorted from blood. The origin of this receptor is a man aged 18 to 30 in good health.

The CDR3 reads CASSSGSSYEQYF. CDR3 nucleotides: TGTGCCAGCAGCTCGGGAAGCTCCTACGAGCAGTACTTC. This sequence joins TRBV13 and TRBJ2-7, with D possibly TRBD2 on 5 matching bases. This CDR3 has 13 residues. Germline CDR1 reads PRHDT; CDR2 reads FYEKMQ (reference sequence). Trimming took off 4 bases at V and 0 bases at J, with 7 bases between the two ends.